These 31 T cell receptor beta chains originate from one sample sequenced in a study of blood T cells in healthy people across ages. Alongside a J-beta primer mix, a sample-barcoded 5' primer served in a second PCR lasting about 7 to 12 cycles. Each CDR3 protein is one row after TCRdb ran MiXCR on the 5' RACE reads. The table has approximately 670,000 distinct CDR3 sequences, roughly 41% seen once. Sequencing was carried out using blood. These TCRs come from a man older than 75 in good health.

This clonotype was recorded only once. The genes are TRBV5-1 and TRBJ2-2, with 8 bases lining up with TRBD2. V trimming: 2 bases; J trimming: 10 bases; junction bases outside the gene matches: 1. The germline gives CDR1 SGHRS, CDR2 YFSETQ. The CDR3 extends over 12 amino acids. The CDR3 bases are TGCGCCAGCAGCTTCGGGGGGGCGGAGCTGTTTTTT. It encodes CASSFGGAELFF.

The chain employs TRBV20-1 and TRBJ2-7; 11 bases agree with TRBD2. The CDR3 has 14 residues. Trimming at V came to 1 base and at J to 6 bases, leaving 5 bases not matched to a gene. CDR1 and CDR2 from the germline V gene are DFQATT and SNEGSKA (reference sequence). DNA for the CDR3: TGCAGTGCTAGAGTTAGCGGGAGGGGGTCCGAGCAGTACTTC. Protein: CSARVSGRGSEQYF.

V gene TRBV5-1 combines with J gene TRBJ1-1; 11 bases line up with TRBD1. The ends lost 4 bases at V and 5 bases at J; junction bases unmatched: 13. Germline V gives CDR1 SGHRS, CDR2 YFSETQ. This CDR3 has 17 residues. In nucleotides, the CDR3 is TGCGCCAGCAGCCCCGGACAGGGGGCCCCCGTGGGGACTGAAGCTTTCTTT. This encodes CASSPGQGAPVGTEAFF.

The chain's CDR3 is CATSSPGVSYNEQFF. The DNA for the CDR3 is TGTGCCACCAGTTCCCCGGGAGTTTCCTACAATGAGCAGTTCTTC. The V gene is TRBV24-1, the J gene TRBJ2-1; perhaps TRBD2 as D (6 bases). V shed 6 bases and J shed 1 base, with 12 bases lying between them. Germline lookup yields CDR1 KGHDR and CDR2 SFDVKD. The CDR3 runs 15 residues.

The chain is built from TRBV30 and TRBJ2-6; D call uncertain. The germline CDR1 and CDR2 sequences are GTSNPN and SVGIG (reference sequence). V shed 0 bases and J shed 0 bases, with 6 bases lying between them. The CDR3 length is 15 residues. The CDR3 reads CAWSVWGSGANVLTF. CDR3 coding DNA: TGTGCCTGGAGTGTATGGGGCTCTGGGGCCAACGTCCTGACTTTC.

The V call is TRBV4-3, the J call TRBJ2-7; TRBD1 aligns across 7 bases. CDR1 and CDR2 (germline): LGHNA, YSLEER. The CDR3 consists of 15 residues. Germline trimming cut 0 bases from V and 3 bases from J; bases unmatched to any gene: 5. The CDR3, as DNA: TGCGCCAGCAGCCAAGATTCAGGGGGAGTCTACGAGCAGTACTTC. Protein product: CASSQDSGGVYEQYF.

This clonotype was detected only a few times. This chain joins TRBV5-4 and TRBJ2-5; TRBD2 agrees at 9 bases. The DNA end is more similar to TRBJ2-7, so the J call may be wrong. This CDR3 has 14 residues. Germline V gene data show CDR1 as SGHNT and CDR2 as YYREEE (reference sequence). CDR3 protein: CASSNPPSGTEQYF. The CDR3 bases are TGTGCCAGCAGCAACCCGCCTAGCGGGACCGAGCAGTACTTC.

This clonotype was observed at least ten times. The CDR3 DNA is TGTGCCAGCAGCCGAACGGGACAGGGAAAGGGTGAAGCTTTCTTT. This gives the protein CASSRTGQGKGEAFF. The rearrangement joins TRBV7-2 to TRBJ1-1; TRBD1 matches at 9 bases. The CDR3 has 15 residues. V dropped 5 bases and J dropped 7; count of bases not matched to a gene: 11. Germline V gene data show CDR1 as SGHTA and CDR2 as FQGNSA.

The gene calls are TRBV11-3 and TRBJ2-1; TRBD2 matches at 9 bases. Germline-derived CDR1 and CDR2 are SGHNT and YENEEA. Trimming cost V 1 base and J 10 bases; bases outside gene matches: 8. The CDR3 totals 15 residues. CDR3 sequence: CASSLGGLAVVEQFF. In DNA, the CDR3 is TGTGCCAGCAGCTTAGGGGGACTAGCTGTTGTCGAGCAGTTCTTC.

This clonotype came up many times. The chain recombines TRBV29-1 with TRBJ2-3; the match to TRBD2 covers 7 bases. The CDR3 contains 16 residues. V lost 1 base, J lost 2 bases, and 9 bases stayed unmatched. CDR1 SQVTM and CDR2 ANQGSEA come from the germline V gene. Here the CDR3 DNA reads TGCAGCGTTGAAGCTGTGGCTAGCGGTTCCACAGATACGCAGTATTTT. Translation gives CSVEAVASGSTDTQYF.

The genes are TRBV20-1 and TRBJ2-7; D might be TRBD1 (7 bases). In germline, CDR1 is DFQATT, CDR2 SNEGSKA (reference sequence). The V end lost 0 bases, the J end lost 1 base, and 13 bases lay between the germline ends. This CDR3 is 15 amino acids long. The CDR3 reads CSARDRAGGSYEQYF. DNA of the CDR3: TGCAGTGCTAGAGATCGGGCAGGGGGGTCCTACGAGCAGTACTTC.

This clonotype showed up just a few times. V gene TRBV20-1 combines with J gene TRBJ1-5, with D possibly being TRBD1 (5 bases). The V end lost 1 base, the J end lost 1 base, and 11 bases lay between the germline ends. This CDR3 comprises 15 residues. CDR1 is DFQATT and CDR2 is SNEGSKA in the germline V gene (reference sequence). In nucleotides, the CDR3 is TGCAGTGCTAGAGTCAGGGAACAGAGCAATCAGCCCCAGCATTTT. Amino acids: CSARVREQSNQPQHF.

The J gene is TRBJ2-7, the V gene TRBV20-1; D not certain. Looked up from germline, CDR1 is DFQATT and CDR2 is SNEGSKA (reference sequence). CDR3 length equals 14 residues. Trimming left V 2 bases short and J 5 bases short, with 16 bases between. The CDR3 protein is CSARIGTDKNEQYF. DNA for the CDR3: TGCAGTGCTAGAATCGGAACGGATAAGAACGAGCAGTACTTC.

This clonotype showed up many times. The CDR3 here is CASSVTGTTYEQYF. CDR3 DNA: TGTGCCAGCAGCGTGACCGGGACAACCTACGAGCAGTACTTC. The chain combines TRBV9 with TRBJ2-7, with D tentatively TRBD1 (6 bases). Germline V gene lookup returns CDR1 SGDLS and CDR2 YYNGEE. This CDR3 contains 14 residues. V lost 2 bases to trimming and J lost 2 bases, with 11 bases between them.

This clonotype was detected a few times. This chain connects TRBV5-1 to TRBJ2-7, with D unresolved. There are 14 residues in the CDR3. The germline V gene encodes CDR1 SGHRS and CDR2 YFSETQ. Trimming left V 5 bases short and J 0 bases short, with 12 bases between. For the CDR3, the DNA is TGCGCCAGCAGGACGGACCCTGCCTCCTACGAGCAGTACTTC. It translates to CASRTDPASYEQYF.

The chain carries TRBV20-1 and TRBJ2-3; 13 bases are a match to TRBD2. Unmatched junction bases numbered 14, after V lost 5 bases and J lost 9 bases. The CDR3 loop spans 16 amino acids. The germline V gene has CDR1 DFQATT and CDR2 SNEGSKA (reference sequence). The CDR3 DNA is TGCAGTGCTCGCGGGCCCACTAGCGGGGGGGCAGGGACGCAGTATTTT. It is translated as CSARGPTSGGAGTQYF.

A few counts support this clonotype. The chain links TRBV28 to TRBJ1-1; weak D call: TRBD1 (5 bases). The CDR3 is 14 amino acids. Trimming pared 5 bases from V and 3 bases from J, leaving 13 bases between. In germline, CDR1 is MDHEN, CDR2 SYDVKM. CDR3 sequence: CASSAAGVHTEAFF. For the CDR3, the DNA is TGTGCCAGCAGTGCTGCGGGGGTTCACACTGAAGCTTTCTTT.

The J gene is TRBJ2-2, the V gene TRBV28; the match to TRBD1 covers 7 bases. This CDR3 is built from 18 residues. Germline V gene data show CDR1 as MDHEN and CDR2 as SYDVKM. With 1 base clipped from V and 2 bases from J, the junction kept 10 bases outside the gene matches. The CDR3 loop is CASSLFMGTALNTGELFF. Here the CDR3 DNA reads TGTGCCAGCAGTTTATTCATGGGGACAGCCCTAAACACCGGGGAGCTGTTTTTT. Based on the CDR3 plus reference TRBV28 and TRBJ2-2, the full variable domain is DVKVTQSSRYLVKRTGEKVFLECVQDMDHENMFWYRQDPGLGLRLIYFSYDVKMKEKGDIPEGYSVSREKKERFSLILESASTNQTSMYLCASSLFMGTALNTGELFFGEGSRLTVL.

The rearrangement links TRBV6-6 to TRBJ2-5; D possibly corresponds to TRBD2 (6 bases). The germline gives CDR1 MNHNY, CDR2 SVGAGI (reference sequence). This CDR3 region has 14 residues. Trimming stripped 5 bases from V and 2 bases from J, with 12 bases between. The CDR3 region is CASSGDGGQETQYF. CDR3 nucleotide sequence: TGTGCCAGCAGTGGGGACGGGGGTCAAGAGACCCAGTACTTC.

This rearrangement joins TRBV15 to TRBJ1-1; 8 bases agree with TRBD1. This CDR3 has 18 amino acids. Unmatched junction bases numbered 14, after V lost 2 bases and J lost 3 bases. Germline values: CDR1 LNHNV, CDR2 YYDKDF (reference sequence). The CDR3 DNA reads as TGTGCCACCAGCAGACCATCGCTGGGCAGGGGGCTTTACACTGAAGCTTTCTTT. Translated, it gives CATSRPSLGRGLYTEAFF.

The V call is TRBV11-3, the J call TRBJ2-1, with 12 bases lining up with TRBD2. The germline V gene has CDR1 SGHNT and CDR2 YENEEA. The CDR3 has 16 residues. Losses at the gene ends were 5 bases for V and 4 bases for J; bases not matched to a gene: 6. DNA of the CDR3: TGTGCCAGCAGCAAAAGACTAGCGGGGGATTACAATGAGCAGTTCTTC. Amino acid sequence: CASSKRLAGDYNEQFF.

This chain connects TRBV27 to TRBJ2-7, with D maybe TRBD2 (6 bases). CDR3 length: 15 amino acids. V was pared by 3 bases and J by 6 bases, with 18 bases between. Per the germline V gene, CDR1 is MNHEY and CDR2 is SMNVEV (reference sequence). The CDR3 is CASSLFGGAKGEQYF. CDR3 in DNA: TGTGCCAGCAGTTTGTTTGGCGGGGCGAAGGGCGAGCAGTACTTC.

In its sample, this clonotype was seen a few times. This sequence joins TRBV5-5 and TRBJ2-7; no definite D call. Germline CDR1 SGHKS, CDR2 YYEKEE (reference sequence). This CDR3 is built from 12 residues. V was shortened by 4 bases and J by 5 bases, with 10 bases between the two germline ends. CDR3 bases: TGTGCCAGCAGCCTAACATTGGACGAGCAGTACTTC. Residues: CASSLTLDEQYF.

The rearrangement links TRBV5-1 to TRBJ2-7, with 8 bases matching TRBD1. The CDR3 is 14 amino acids. The germline V gene encodes CDR1 SGHRS and CDR2 YFSETQ. After removal of 4 bases from V and 5 bases from J, the junction contained 8 bases not matched to a gene. CDR3 sequence reads: CASSETGVPDEQYF. In DNA form, the CDR3 reads TGCGCCAGCAGCGAGACAGGGGTACCTGACGAGCAGTACTTC.

This chain joins TRBV13 and TRBJ2-1; TRBD1 matches 8 bases. Germline CDR1 PRHDT, CDR2 FYEKMQ (reference sequence). J was trimmed by 10 bases and V by 5 bases; bases with no gene match: 13. CDR3 length: 15 residues. The DNA for the CDR3 is TGTGCCAGCAGCGCTACCGGGACAGGCTCCTACGAGCAGTTCTTC. It yields the protein CASSATGTGSYEQFF.

This chain links TRBV6-6 with TRBJ1-1, with unresolved D. CDR3 length: 13 amino acids. The germline V and J ends were trimmed by 3 bases and 6 bases, with 11 bases remaining between them. The V gene's germline CDR1 is MNHNY and CDR2 SVGAGI (reference sequence). This chain's CDR3 is CASSYTAKAEAFF. The CDR3 DNA sequence: TGTGCCAGCAGTTATACGGCGAAGGCTGAAGCTTTCTTT.

The chain uses TRBV3-1 and TRBJ1-1; no definite D call. Looked up from germline, CDR1 is LGHDT and CDR2 is YNNKEL (reference sequence). V was shortened by 1 base and J by 8 bases, with 5 bases between the two germline ends. The CDR3 is made up of 11 amino acids. This chain's CDR3 is CASSQAREAFF. In DNA form, the CDR3 reads TGTGCCAGCAGCCAAGCCAGAGAAGCTTTCTTT.

This rearrangement joins TRBV2 to TRBJ1-4, with 9 positions matching TRBD1. The V gene end was trimmed by 6 bases and the J gene end by 5 bases; junction bases not matched to a gene: 7. This CDR3 has 15 residues. The germline V gene encodes CDR1 SNHLY and CDR2 FYNNEI. DNA for the CDR3: TGTGCCAGCAGGACCTCCGGGACAGGGAATGAAAAACTGTTTTTT. Translating gives CASRTSGTGNEKLFF.

This chain joins TRBV6-2 or TRBV6-3 and TRBJ2-4; 9 bases fit TRBD1. TRBJ2-7 matches the DNA end more closely, so the J call is doubtful. This CDR3 comprises 18 residues. In germline, CDR1 is MNHEY, CDR2 SVGEGT. CDR3 bases: TGTGCCAGCAAATACACCCATCCCGGACAGGGGAGCGGGTACGAGCAGTACTTC. Protein sequence: CASKYTHPGQGSGYEQYF.

This clonotype was detected many times. The chain couples TRBV7-2 to TRBJ2-1; D possibly uses TRBD1 or TRBD2 (5 bases each). The CDR3 is made up of 12 amino acids. Germline CDR1 is SGHTA and CDR2 is FQGNSA. V was trimmed by 5 bases and J by 6 bases, leaving 8 bases between them. The CDR3 sequence: CASSPGRNEQFF. The CDR3 coding sequence is TGTGCCAGCAGCCCGGGGCGCAATGAGCAGTTCTTC. Drawing the rest from reference TRBV7-2 and TRBJ2-1, the complete variable domain is GAGVSQSPSNKVTEKGKDVELRCDPISGHTALYWYRQSLGQGLEFLIYFQGNSAPDKSGLPSDRFSAERTGGSVSTLTIQRTQQEDSAVYLCASSPGRNEQFFGPGTRLTVL.

This chain joins TRBV4-1 and TRBJ1-1; 7 bases align to TRBD1. This CDR3 is 17 amino acids long. J was trimmed by 2 bases and V by 4 bases; bases with no gene match: 13. From germline, CDR1 is MGHRA and CDR2 YSYEKL. In DNA, the CDR3 is TGCGCCAGCAGCCCCGAACAGGGGAGAGCGCTAAACACTGAAGCTTTCTTT. It is translated as CASSPEQGRALNTEAFF.